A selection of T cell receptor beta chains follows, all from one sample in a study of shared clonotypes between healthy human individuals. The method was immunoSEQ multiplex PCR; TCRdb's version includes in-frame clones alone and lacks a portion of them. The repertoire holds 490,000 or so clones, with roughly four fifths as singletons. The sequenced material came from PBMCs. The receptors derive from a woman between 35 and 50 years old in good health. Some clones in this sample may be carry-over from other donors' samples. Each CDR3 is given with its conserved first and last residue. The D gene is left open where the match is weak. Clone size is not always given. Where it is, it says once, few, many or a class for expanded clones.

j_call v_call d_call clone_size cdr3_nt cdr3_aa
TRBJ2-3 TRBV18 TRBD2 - TGTGCCAGCTCACCACCTGTAGCGGGAGATACGCAGTATTTT CASSPPVAGDTQYF
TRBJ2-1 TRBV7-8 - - TGTGCCAGCAGCTTAGAGTTCGGTGGTCAGGGTTCCTACAATGAGCAGTTCTTC CASSLEFGGQGSYNEQFF
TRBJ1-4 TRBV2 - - TGTGCCAGCCCTGGGCCAGGGGAGGATGAAAAACTGTTTTTT CASPGPGEDEKLFF
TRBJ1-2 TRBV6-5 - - TGTGCCAGCGGCTGGACATTCCAGGGTGGCTACACCTTC CASGWTFQGGYTF
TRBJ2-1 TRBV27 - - TGTGCCAGCAAAGGCGCTACGAGCTCCTACAATGAGCAGTTCTTC CASKGATSSYNEQFF
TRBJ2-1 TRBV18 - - TGTGCCAGCTCACCAATGGACAGTTACAATGAGCAGTTCTTC CASSPMDSYNEQFF
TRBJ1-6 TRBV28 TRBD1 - TGTGCCAGCACTGCGGGGCGAAACAGGGGGCCGAATTCACCCCTCCACTTT CASTAGRNRGPNSPLHF
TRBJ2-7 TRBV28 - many TGTGCCAGCAGTTTGGAGGTTACGGGCTACGAGCAGTACTTC CASSLEVTGYEQYF
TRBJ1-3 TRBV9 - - TGTGCCAGCAGCCCAGGGCTGGGACAAAGCTCTGGAAACACCATATATTTT CASSPGLGQSSGNTIYF
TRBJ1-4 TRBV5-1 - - TGCGCCAGCAGGGAAATGGGACGGGAAAAACTGTTTTTT CASREMGREKLFF
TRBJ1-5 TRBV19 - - TGTGCCAGTAGTATCGGTCGGGGGGGACATTACCGGGACTTAGGCCAGCCCCAGCATTTT CASSIGRGGHYRDLGQPQHF
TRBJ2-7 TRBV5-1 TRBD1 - TGCGCCAGCAGCTGGCGGGACAGGGGCTCCTACGAGCAGTACTTC CASSWRDRGSYEQYF
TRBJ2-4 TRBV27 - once TGTGCCAGCAGGGCACCCGGGACCGATACCTCCTACTTC CASRAPGTDTSYF
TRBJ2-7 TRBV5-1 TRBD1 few TGCGCCAGCAGCGTGGGGACAGAAAGGGCCTACGAGCAGTACTTC CASSVGTERAYEQYF
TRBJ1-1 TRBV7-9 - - TGTGCCAGCAGCTCGTGGAATAAGGGAGCTTTCTTT CASSSWNKGAFF
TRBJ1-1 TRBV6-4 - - TGTGCCAGCAGTGGGACTCCCAACACTGAAGCTTTCTTT CASSGTPNTEAFF
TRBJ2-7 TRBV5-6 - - TGTGCCAGCAGCTTGAGGGACGGGAGCTACGAGCAGTACTTC CASSLRDGSYEQYF
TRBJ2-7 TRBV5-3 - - TGTGCCAGCAGCCCGACCCGTTGGACCGAGCAGTACTTC CASSPTRWTEQYF
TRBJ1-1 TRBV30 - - TGTGCCTGGAGTCGTCTGGGGGTCCCGAACACTGAAGCTTTCTTT CAWSRLGVPNTEAFF
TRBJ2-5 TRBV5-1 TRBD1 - TGCGCCAGCAGGCGGACAGGGGGCAGGGAGACCCAGTACTTC CASRRTGGRETQYF
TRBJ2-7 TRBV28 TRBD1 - TGTGCCAGCAGTTTGGCACAGGGGGCGGTCGAGCAGTACTTC CASSLAQGAVEQYF
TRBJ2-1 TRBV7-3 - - TGTGCCAGCAGCTTACATATAGGCTCTAGCGCCGACAATGAGCAGTTCTTC CASSLHIGSSADNEQFF
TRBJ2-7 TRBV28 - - TGTGCCAGCAGAGCGTCCGGGAGCTCCTACGAGCAGTACTTC CASRASGSSYEQYF
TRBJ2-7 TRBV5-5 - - TGTGCCAGCAGCTTTTCCCGGGACGACTCCTACGAGCAGTACTTC CASSFSRDDSYEQYF
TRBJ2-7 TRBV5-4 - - TGTGCCAGCAGCTTGGATTTAATGGGTGAGCAGTACTTC CASSLDLMGEQYF
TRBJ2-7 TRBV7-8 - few TGTGCCAGCAGTGACGCCTACGAGCAGTACTTC CASSDAYEQYF
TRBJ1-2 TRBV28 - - TGTGCCAGCAGTTTAGAGGGACCCTATGGCTACACCTTC CASSLEGPYGYTF
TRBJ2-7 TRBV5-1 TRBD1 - TGCGCCAGCAGCTCGACCGGGACAGTCTCCTACGAGCAGTACTTC CASSSTGTVSYEQYF
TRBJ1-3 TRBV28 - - TGTGCCAGCAGTTTATTTCCAGCTGGAAACACCATATATTTT CASSLFPAGNTIYF
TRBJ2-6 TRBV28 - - TGTGCCAGCAGTTTCAGTCTCTCTGGGGCCAACGTCCTGACTTTC CASSFSLSGANVLTF
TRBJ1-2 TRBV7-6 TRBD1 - TGTGCCAGCAGCCCAGGGGGGGGTCGAGACTATGGCTACACCTTC CASSPGGGRDYGYTF
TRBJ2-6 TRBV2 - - TGTGCCAGCAGTGATGACTCTGGGGCCAACGTCCTGACTTTC CASSDDSGANVLTF
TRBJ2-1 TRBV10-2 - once TGCGCCAGCAGGGAGTTACAGACGGGAGTAGCGTACAATGAGCAGTTCTTC CASRELQTGVAYNEQFF
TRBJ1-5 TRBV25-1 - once TGTGCCAGCAGTGCATCGGGGACACGTAATCAGCCCCAGCATTTT CASSASGTRNQPQHF
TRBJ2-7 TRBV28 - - TGTGCCAGCAGCCTCGGCCGTAGGCGGTACTTC CASSLGRRRYF
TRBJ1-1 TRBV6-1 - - TGTGCCAGCAGTGCAAGGGGAGAGGGCACTGAAGCTTTCTTT CASSARGEGTEAFF
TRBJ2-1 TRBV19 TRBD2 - TGTGCCAGTAGGACTAGCGGGAATACTTACAATGAGCAGTTCTTC CASRTSGNTYNEQFF
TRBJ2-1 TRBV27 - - TGTGCCAGCAGTTTTAAGAGCTCCTACAATGAGCAGTTCTTC CASSFKSSYNEQFF